The clone carrying this TCR beta chain was picked up a small number of times. What it binds is unknown. These data are taken from a study of T-cell memory formation after mild COVID-19. CDR1 is SEHNR and CDR2 is FQNEAQ in the germline V gene (reference sequence). CDR3 length: 14 amino acids. J was trimmed by 3 bases and V by 7 bases; bases with no gene match: 8. Study-level findings and limits: Contracting CD8+ clones were enriched in EMRA, CD4+ mainly in CM and EM. Later expanders leaned toward CD4+, whereas clones contracting from day 15 to 85 were balanced CD4/CD8.

Constant-segment primers and 5'RACE yielded cDNA libraries for TCR alpha and TCR beta, each carrying sample barcodes and UMIs. TCRdb recomputed calls from the 5' RACE reads with MiXCR, one row per CDR3 protein. The sample contains about 500,000 distinct CDR3 sequences, about a fifth of which appear only once. The chain recombines TRBV7-9 with TRBJ2-7; 8 nucleotides align to TRBD1. Sequencing was performed on PBMCs or a T cell subset sorted from them (not recorded which). This clonotype was sampled from an adult woman who had mild COVID-19 (a few samples of this study predate the infection). Cell type and time point are not known. The CDR3 here is CASNDRGPLYEQYF. The CDR3 nucleotides are TGTGCCAGCAACGACAGGGGACCCCTCTACGAGCAGTACTTC.